The clone carrying this TCR beta chain was detected ten times or more. The antigen remains unidentified. This sample is drawn from a study of early T cells in non-severe SARS-CoV-2 infection. Study-level information: The chains were unpaired, and the sequenced material was bulk RNA from unsorted whole blood. Study-level results: A preference for anti-spike CD8 responses marked VDJdb matching, which missed private and CD4 specificities.

Unique molecular identifiers were added to individual cDNA molecules. TCRdb fed the 5' RACE reads into MiXCR, producing one record per CDR3 protein. The table lists tens of thousands of distinct CDR3 sequences, about an eighth of them singletons. CDR1 is SNHLY, CDR2 FYNNEI, per germline. The CDR3 runs 13 residues. The V end was cut by 4 bases, the J end by 2 bases, with 8 bases between. The source of this sequence is an adult who was a healthcare worker with PCR-confirmed SARS-CoV-2 infection or an uninfected control (not recorded which). This chain connects TRBV2 to TRBJ1-1, with D hard to call. The sample in question was whole blood, obtained at baseline. CDR3: CASSGVSNTEAFF. As DNA, the CDR3 is TGTGCCAGCAGTGGAGTCAGTAACACTGAAGCTTTCTTT.